A single sample is the source of the 21 T cell receptor beta chains below, sequenced in a study of blood T cell repertoires in COVID-19. Only in-frame clones appear in the TCRdb table, and some are missing; sequencing was by immunoSEQ multiplex PCR. The table lists some 48,000 clones, 86% of them singletons. The sequenced material came from peripheral blood. The receptors were sampled from a woman older than 75 with acute or convalescent COVID-19.

The rearrangement links TRBV5-1 to TRBJ2-3, with D uncertain. Germline V CDR1 and CDR2: SGHRS, YFSETQ. The V end lost 3 bases, the J end lost 1 base, and 6 bases lay between the germline ends. The CDR3 consists of 13 residues. The CDR3 here is CASSWSGTDTQYF. Here the CDR3 DNA reads TGCGCCAGCAGCTGGAGCGGCACAGATACGCAGTATTTT.

V usage is TRBV18 and J usage is TRBJ1-2, with TRBD1 identical over 7 bases. Germline loops: CDR1 KGHSH, CDR2 LQKENI. V was pared by 5 bases and J by 4 bases, with 1 base of the junction left unmatched. The CDR3 spans 12 residues. The CDR3, as DNA: TGTGCCAGCTCAGGGACAGTCTATGGCTACACCTTC. This gives the protein CASSGTVYGYTF.

This rearrangement joins TRBV7-2 to TRBJ2-3; D is undetermined. Germline values: CDR1 SGHTA, CDR2 FQGNSA. The CDR3 spans 14 residues. Trimming left V 5 bases short and J 0 bases short, with 9 bases between. CDR3 sequence: CASSAFSSTDTQYF. The CDR3 region has the DNA TGTGCCAGCAGCGCGTTTAGCAGCACAGATACGCAGTATTTT.

The CDR3 loop is CASRPLANTGELFF. CDR3 DNA sequence: TGTGCCAGCAGACCTCTAGCGAACACCGGGGAGCTGTTTTTT. The chain combines TRBV11-2 with TRBJ2-2; D is unclear. V gave up 6 bases and J gave up 0 bases, with 8 bases separating them. Germline CDR1 reads SGHAT; CDR2 reads FQNNGV. The CDR3 spans 14 residues.

V usage is TRBV16 and J usage is TRBJ1-1, with TRBD1 as a possible D gene (5 bases). CDR1 is KGHSY and CDR2 is FQNENV in the germline V gene. Trimming took off 4 bases at V and 2 bases at J, with 14 bases between the two ends. The CDR3 totals 15 residues. CDR3 protein: CASSLSGDGNTEAFF. The CDR3 coding sequence is TGTGCCAGCAGCCTCTCGGGGGACGGTAACACTGAAGCTTTCTTT.

The rearrangement joins TRBV2 to TRBJ1-6, with D perhaps matching TRBD1 (5 bases). This CDR3 contains 13 residues. The germline gives CDR1 SNHLY, CDR2 FYNNEI. The V end lost 3 bases, the J end lost 7 bases, and 7 bases lay between the germline ends. For the CDR3, the DNA is TGTGCCAGCAGTGATCAGGGAAATTCACCCCTCCACTTT. This codes for CASSDQGNSPLHF.

The V and J genes are TRBV27 and TRBJ1-2, with 7 bases identical to TRBD1. Germline V gene data show CDR1 as MNHEY and CDR2 as SMNVEV (reference sequence). The CDR3 totals 15 residues. V dropped 4 bases and J dropped 1; count of bases not matched to a gene: 6. CDR3: CASSSTGANNYGYTF. The CDR3 region has the DNA TGTGCCAGCAGTTCAACAGGGGCGAATAACTATGGCTACACCTTC.

This sequence joins TRBV19 and TRBJ2-7; D remains unclear. The CDR3 is 13 amino acids. Per germline, CDR1 LNHDA and CDR2 SQIVND (reference sequence). V was trimmed by 5 bases and J by 1 base, leaving 9 bases between them. As DNA, the CDR3 is TGTGCCAGTAGTCCCGCAGTTTCCTACGAGCAGTACTTC. Amino acid sequence: CASSPAVSYEQYF.

The chain carries TRBV7-9 and TRBJ1-2; D possibly corresponds to TRBD1 (6 bases). CDR3 length: 15 amino acids. Trimming took off 6 bases at V and 2 bases at J, with 16 bases between the two ends. Germline V CDR1 and CDR2: SEHNR, FQNEAQ (reference sequence). CDR3 DNA: TGTGCCAGCAGACCTGGAGGGGGGGCGAACTATGGCTACACCTTC. Its protein is CASRPGGGANYGYTF.

The rearrangement uses TRBV6-5 and TRBJ2-5; 9 nucleotides match TRBD2. Trimming took 5 bases from V and 3 from J; bases not matched to a gene: 4. The CDR3 sequence is 14 residues long. The germline CDR1 and CDR2 sequences are MNHEY and SVGAGI. CDR3: CASSPGLAKETQYF. For the CDR3, the DNA is TGTGCCAGCAGTCCGGGACTAGCCAAAGAGACCCAGTACTTC.

The V call is TRBV18, the J call TRBJ2-5; 8 bases are shared with TRBD1. The V gene's germline CDR1 is KGHSH and CDR2 LQKENI. The CDR3 sequence is 14 residues long. V was clipped by 4 bases and J by 5 bases; unmatched bases: 6. This CDR3 is CASSLRTGRETQYF. The CDR3 nucleotides are TGTGCCAGCTCACTTAGGACAGGGCGTGAGACCCAGTACTTC.

V and J are TRBV5-1 and TRBJ1-2; 9 bases map to TRBD1. This CDR3 is 13 amino acids long. J was trimmed by 8 bases and V by 8 bases; bases with no gene match: 10. CDR1 is SGHRS and CDR2 is YFSETQ in the germline V gene. The CDR3 DNA reads as TGCGCCAGTGGGACAGGGACGTCGCCGGGCTACACCTTC. Translated, it gives CASGTGTSPGYTF. Full variable domain (missing parts from reference TRBV5-1 and TRBJ1-2): KAGVTQTPRYLIKTRGQQVTLSCSPISGHRSVSWYQQTPGQGLQFLFEYFSETQRNKGNFPGRFSGRQFSNSRSEMNVSTLELGDSALYLCASGTGTSPGYTFGSGTRLTVV.

A single count supports this clone. The rearrangement uses TRBV5-4 and TRBJ2-5; maybe TRBD2 (5 bases). This CDR3 has 15 amino acids. Germline V gives CDR1 SGHNT, CDR2 YYREEE (reference sequence). V lost 0 bases to trimming and J lost 2 bases, with 11 bases between them. CDR3 sequence reads: CASSLGESRQETQYF. DNA of the CDR3: TGTGCCAGCAGCTTGGGGGAGAGCCGACAAGAGACCCAGTACTTC.

The V gene is TRBV19, the J gene TRBJ1-3, with D possibly matching TRBD1 (6 bases). Germline V gene lookup returns CDR1 LNHDA and CDR2 SQIVND (reference sequence). V shed 4 bases and J shed 5 bases, with 15 bases lying between them. The CDR3 is 15 amino acids. CDR3 nucleotides: TGTGCCAGTAGTACGCCGGCAGGGGCGCGAAACACCATATATTTT. This codes for CASSTPAGARNTIYF.

This clone was counted a single time. The rearrangement joins TRBV18 to TRBJ1-6, with TRBD1 matching over 9 bases. Trimming at V came to 4 bases and at J to 7 bases, leaving 2 bases not matched to a gene. The V gene's germline CDR1 is KGHSH and CDR2 LQKENI. This CDR3 has 14 residues. CDR3: CASSRTGENSPLHF. The CDR3 region has the DNA TGTGCCAGCTCACGGACAGGGGAAAATTCACCCCTCCACTTT.

J is TRBJ1-2 and V is TRBV6-5; TRBD1 is a possible D gene (5 bases). The CDR3 contains 14 residues. CDR1 is MNHEY and CDR2 is SVGAGI in the germline V gene. V shed 0 bases and J shed 4 bases, with 9 bases lying between them. CDR3 protein: CASSYSQGSYGYTF. The CDR3 bases are TGTGCCAGCAGTTACTCGCAGGGTAGCTATGGCTACACCTTC.

The chain is built from TRBV7-2 and TRBJ2-3; D is unclear. V dropped 6 bases and J dropped 2 bases, with 9 bases sitting between them. This CDR3 is built from 13 residues. The V gene's germline CDR1 is SGHTA and CDR2 FQGNSA. This CDR3 reads CASRSLDTDTQYF. The CDR3 nucleotides read TGTGCCAGCAGAAGCCTTGACACAGATACGCAGTATTTT.

This clone was detected only once. The V and J genes are TRBV3-1 (or the pseudogene TRBV3-2) and TRBJ2-1; the D is unclear. Germline V gives CDR1 LGHDT, CDR2 YNNKEL (reference sequence). CDR3 length equals 13 residues. V dropped 4 bases and J dropped 6 bases, with 10 bases sitting between them. CDR3 bases: TGTGCCAGCAGCCGCCAGGCCGGCAATGAGCAGTTCTTC. Protein sequence: CASSRQAGNEQFF.

The rearrangement joins TRBV20-1 to TRBJ2-5; D uncertain. Trimming pared 7 bases from V and 1 base from J, leaving 7 bases between. Per germline, CDR1 DFQATT and CDR2 SNEGSKA (reference sequence). The CDR3 loop spans 11 amino acids. The CDR3 bases are TGCAGTGGAATGAGCCAAGAGACCCAGTACTTC. It is translated as CSGMSQETQYF.

The chain carries TRBV5-8 and TRBJ1-2; TRBD1 matches 7 bases. V was pared by 2 bases and J by 6 bases, with 4 bases of the junction left unmatched. CDR1 is SGHTS, CDR2 YDEGEE, per germline. This CDR3 spans 13 amino acids. This chain's CDR3 is CASSFRGGDGYTF. The CDR3 DNA follows: TGTGCCAGCAGCTTCAGAGGGGGCGATGGCTACACCTTC. Together with reference TRBV5-8 and TRBJ1-2, the CDR3 gives the full variable domain: EAGVTQSPTHLIKTRGQQATLRCSPISGHTSVYWYQQALGLGLQFLLWYDEGEERNRGNFPPRFSGRQFPNYSSELNVNALELEDSALYLCASSFRGGDGYTFGSGTRLTVV.

In its sample, this clone was seen once. This chain joins TRBV6-5 and TRBJ2-7; D unresolved. The CDR3 is 13 residues long. The ends were cut back, 7 bases at V and 0 bases at J, with 10 bases in the middle. CDR1 and CDR2 (germline): MNHEY, SVGAGI. CDR3 sequence reads: CASIPSSSYEQYF. CDR3 DNA sequence: TGTGCCAGCATTCCTTCCAGCTCCTACGAGCAGTACTTC.